This entry lists 25 T cell receptor beta chains sequenced from one sample in a study of PD-L1 blockade in urothelial cancer. The protocol was immunoSEQ multiplex PCR, while the TCRdb copy is restricted to in-frame clones and leaves out a portion. The sample has approximately 20,000 clones, around 91% seen once. The sample here was PBMCs, taken around atezolizumab (anti-PD-L1) treatment. Receptor source: a woman aged 60-70 years with urothelial cancer.

This clone was counted between two and nine times. This chain uses TRBV19 with TRBJ2-7; D gene uncertain. Germline V gene data show CDR1 as LNHDA and CDR2 as SQIVND (reference sequence). The CDR3 sequence is 11 residues long. V gave up 5 bases and J gave up 3 bases, with 5 bases separating them. This chain's CDR3 is CASSARYEQYF. The CDR3 DNA is TGTGCCAGTAGTGCGCGCTACGAGCAGTACTTC.

CDR3 in amino acids: CSASGVGQFF. The CDR3 DNA reads TGCAGCGCAAGCGGAGTTGGGCAGTTCTTC. V is TRBV29-1 and J is TRBJ2-1; D may be TRBD2 (5 bases). CDR1 is SQVTM, CDR2 ANQGSEA, per germline. V lost 7 bases, J lost 12 bases, and 13 bases lay in between. CDR3 length: 10 amino acids.

The V and J genes are TRBV19 and TRBJ1-4; TRBD1 aligns across 9 bases. The CDR3 spans 18 residues. Trimming removed 6 bases from V and 0 bases from J; junction bases left unmatched: 11. Germline lookup yields CDR1 LNHDA and CDR2 SQIVND (reference sequence). In nucleotides, the CDR3 is TGTGCCAGTAGCGAAACAGGGGGCGCGTACGCAACTAATGAAAAACTGTTTTTT. Its protein is CASSETGGAYATNEKLFF.

The chain employs TRBV11-1 and TRBJ2-7; TRBD2 matches at 11 bases. The CDR3 extends over 15 amino acids. Losses at the gene ends were 5 bases for V and 0 bases for J; bases not matched to a gene: 3. Germline V CDR1 and CDR2: SGHAT, FQDESV (reference sequence). The CDR3 DNA reads as TGTGCCAGCAGCCTGGGACTAGCGGACTCCTACGAGCAGTACTTC. This gives the protein CASSLGLADSYEQYF.

DNA for the CDR3: TGTGCCAGCAGCTTAGTGTTGGACTTAAACAATGAGCAGTTCTTC. It specifies CASSLVLDLNNEQFF. The chain couples TRBV11-2 to TRBJ2-1, with D possibly TRBD2 on 5 matching bases. Germline loops: CDR1 SGHAT, CDR2 FQNNGV. The CDR3 extends over 15 amino acids. V lost 1 base and J lost 5, with 12 bases in between. Using reference TRBV11-2 and TRBJ2-1 for the parts outside the CDR3, the full variable domain is EAGVAQSPRYKIIEKRQSVAFWCNPISGHATLYWYQQILGQGPKLLIQFQNNGVVDDSQLPKDRFSAERLKGVDSTLKIQPAKLEDSAVYLCASSLVLDLNNEQFFGPGTRLTVL.

The chain employs TRBV30 and TRBJ1-5, with D perhaps matching TRBD1 (5 bases). The length of the CDR3 is 14 residues. V lost 2 bases to trimming and J lost 3 bases, with 11 bases between them. Germline V gene sequence: CDR1 GTSNPN, CDR2 SVGIG (reference sequence). CDR3 in DNA: TGTGCCTGGAGTCAAACAGGAACCAATCAGCCCCAGCATTTT. Its protein is CAWSQTGTNQPQHF.

The genes are TRBV11-2 and TRBJ2-4, with TRBD2 matching over 7 bases. Germline V gene sequence: CDR1 SGHAT, CDR2 FQNNGV. The CDR3 contains 14 residues. With V trimmed by 5 bases and J by 4 bases, 5 bases remained unmatched. CDR3 residues: CASSRTGGKNIQYF. The CDR3 nucleotides read TGTGCCAGCAGCAGAACGGGGGGTAAAAACATTCAGTACTTC.

This clone appeared once. The chain has TRBV5-1 and TRBJ2-1, with 12 bases matching TRBD2. CDR1 SGHRS and CDR2 YFSETQ come from the germline V gene. V shed 1 base, J shed 8 bases, and the junction held 4 bases outside the gene matches. The CDR3 spans 15 residues. CDR3: CASSLLAGGSDEQFF. The CDR3 DNA sequence: TGCGCCAGCAGCTTGCTAGCGGGAGGGAGCGATGAGCAGTTCTTC.

The rearrangement links TRBV6-1 to TRBJ1-1; D is unresolved. CDR1 and CDR2 from the germline V gene are MNHNS and SASEGT. The CDR3 contains 11 residues. Trimming stripped 7 bases from V and 5 bases from J, with 8 bases between. CDR3: CASTPVTEAFF. The CDR3 coding sequence is TGTGCCAGCACCCCTGTAACTGAAGCTTTCTTT.

The rearrangement joins TRBV9 to TRBJ2-3; a possible D gene is TRBD1 (5 bases). From germline, CDR1 is SGDLS and CDR2 YYNGEE. The CDR3 consists of 14 residues. The germline V and J ends were trimmed by 6 bases and 2 bases, with 13 bases remaining between them. CDR3 sequence reads: CASMGNGATDTQYF. The DNA for the CDR3 is TGTGCCAGCATGGGAAATGGGGCCACAGATACGCAGTATTTT.

This chain connects TRBV9 to TRBJ1-2; TRBD1 matches 9 bases. This CDR3 has 17 amino acids. The V gene's germline CDR1 is SGDLS and CDR2 YYNGEE. V lost 3 bases to trimming and J lost 4 bases; unmatched junction nucleotides: 13. The CDR3: CASSARDRVEGAYGYTF. In nucleotides, the CDR3 is TGTGCCAGCAGCGCCCGGGACAGGGTCGAGGGTGCCTATGGCTACACCTTC.

The chain is built from TRBV6-1 and TRBJ1-2, with a weak D call TRBD1 (6 bases). Trimming took 5 bases from V and 3 from J, leaving 16 bases between them. Germline V gene lookup returns CDR1 MNHNS and CDR2 SASEGT. CDR3 length: 15 residues. In DNA form, the CDR3 reads TGTGCCAGCAGTAGCGGACAGACTCAAGACTATGGCTACACCTTC. Translation: CASSSGQTQDYGYTF.

The rearrangement joins TRBV4-2 to TRBJ2-2; 13 nucleotides align to TRBD2. V lost 0 bases to trimming and J lost 8 bases; unmatched junction nucleotides: 9. The CDR3 runs 18 residues. Per germline, CDR1 LGHNA and CDR2 YNFKEQ. CDR3 sequence (DNA): TGTGCCAGCAGCCAAGATCGAACTAGCGGGAGGGCTTCGGGGGAGCTGTTTTTT. This sequence encodes CASSQDRTSGRASGELFF.

The chain combines TRBV6-6 with TRBJ1-5, with D uncertain. The CDR3 has 16 amino acids. Germline CDR1 is MNHNY and CDR2 is SVGAGI (reference sequence). Trimming left V 2 bases short and J 0 bases short, with 11 bases between. The CDR3 DNA reads TGTGCCAGCAGTTACGGAGCAATTTCTAGCAATCAGCCCCAGCATTTT. Residues: CASSYGAISSNQPQHF.

The chain joins TRBV6-1 to TRBJ1-1, with a tentative D call TRBD1 (6 bases). V was pared by 5 bases and J by 0 bases, with 13 bases between. There are 15 residues in the CDR3. Germline loops: CDR1 MNHNS, CDR2 SASEGT. The CDR3 loop reads CASSPVGQMNTEAFF. In DNA, the CDR3 is TGTGCCAGCAGTCCAGTCGGACAGATGAACACTGAAGCTTTCTTT.

The rearrangement joins TRBV13 to TRBJ2-1; 9 bases match TRBD2. Germline V lookup: CDR1 PRHDT, CDR2 FYEKMQ (reference sequence). Trimming took 5 bases from V and 7 from J; bases not matched to a gene: 6. The CDR3 sequence is 14 residues long. CDR3 in DNA: TGTGCCAGCAGCCCCGGACTAGCGCGGAATGAGCAGTTCTTC. It codes for CASSPGLARNEQFF.

The gene calls are TRBV5-1 and TRBJ1-4; 7 nucleotides agree with TRBD1. The CDR3 covers 13 residues. Germline loops: CDR1 SGHRS, CDR2 YFSETQ. Trimming removed 4 bases from V and 7 bases from J; junction bases left unmatched: 4. The CDR3 loop is CASSPDRAEKLFF. In nucleotides, the CDR3 is TGCGCCAGCAGCCCTGACAGGGCTGAAAAACTGTTTTTT.

This chain connects TRBV5-1 to TRBJ2-7; tentative D call: TRBD1 (7 bases). V was shortened by 1 base and J by 0 bases, with 8 bases between the two germline ends. The germline V gene encodes CDR1 SGHRS and CDR2 YFSETQ. The CDR3 sequence is 14 residues long. CDR3 region: CASSLQGGSYEQYF. The CDR3 nucleotides read TGCGCCAGCAGCTTGCAGGGGGGCTCCTACGAGCAGTACTTC.

The chain has TRBV7-3 and TRBJ2-2; 9 positions match TRBD1. V lost 5 bases, J lost 4 bases, and 14 bases stayed unmatched. Germline V gives CDR1 SGHTA, CDR2 FQGTGA. The CDR3 spans 18 residues. CDR3 sequence: CASSQHAPGQGSTGELFF. The CDR3 DNA reads TGTGCCAGCAGCCAACACGCACCGGGACAGGGTAGCACCGGGGAGCTGTTTTTT.

This CDR3 is CASSAVGTGPYEQYF. CDR3 in DNA: TGTGCCAGCAGTGCAGTAGGGACTGGACCCTACGAGCAGTACTTC. The chain carries TRBV6-5 and TRBJ2-7, with D perhaps matching TRBD2 (6 bases). Deletions cut 5 bases from V and 2 bases from J, with 16 bases between. The CDR3 totals 15 residues. Per germline, CDR1 MNHEY and CDR2 SVGAGI.

The chain joins TRBV2 to TRBJ2-7, with TRBD1 matching 7 bases. This CDR3 contains 14 residues. Germline CDR1 reads SNHLY; CDR2 reads FYNNEI. Trimming cost V 2 bases and J 1 base; bases outside gene matches: 2. The CDR3 DNA reads TGTGCCAGCAGTGAAAGACAGGGTTCCTACGAGCAGTACTTC. The encoded protein is CASSERQGSYEQYF.

V and J are TRBV10-3 and TRBJ2-5; 10 bases align to TRBD2. The V and J ends lost 3 bases and 5 bases, in that order; junction bases with no gene match: 12. The CDR3 covers 17 residues. Germline CDR1 reads ENHRY; CDR2 reads SYGVKD. CDR3 nucleotide sequence: TGTGCCATCAGTGATTTGGCGCTAGCGGGAGCAGGGGAGACCCAGTACTTC. Protein sequence: CAISDLALAGAGETQYF.

The chain employs TRBV27 and TRBJ2-7; 7 bases map to TRBD2. With 0 bases clipped from V and 4 bases from J, the junction kept 12 bases outside the gene matches. Germline loops: CDR1 MNHEY, CDR2 SMNVEV (reference sequence). This CDR3 has 17 residues. CDR3 sequence (DNA): TGTGCCAGCAGTTTATCTGGGCTAGCGGAGTCAGGGTACGAGCAGTACTTC. Residues: CASSLSGLAESGYEQYF.

V gene TRBV7-3 combines with J gene TRBJ2-3, with 14 bases fitting TRBD2. The V gene end was trimmed by 0 bases and the J gene end by 0 bases; junction bases not matched to a gene: 20. Germline CDR1 SGHTA, CDR2 FQGTGA. The CDR3 contains 24 residues. The CDR3 DNA is TGTGCCAGCAGCTTAACGGGCCCGGGACTAGCGGGAGTTCCCCGGTCAACTAGCACAGATACGCAGTATTTT. Protein sequence: CASSLTGPGLAGVPRSTSTDTQYF.

J is TRBJ2-5 and V is TRBV6-5, with 8 bases identical to TRBD1. Trimming removed 6 bases from V and 4 bases from J; junction bases left unmatched: 4. The CDR3 spans 13 residues. Germline V gives CDR1 MNHEY, CDR2 SVGAGI. The chain's CDR3 is CASRTGVGETQYF. CDR3 DNA sequence: TGTGCCAGCAGGACAGGGGTGGGAGAGACCCAGTACTTC.